This record looks at one T cell receptor beta chain sequence and its context. Antigen unknown. Sequencing was performed with immunoSEQ multiplex PCR; in TCRdb, only in-frame clones are kept and a portion is missing. Of some 30,000 clones listed, more than 60% are singletons. Specified time point: recipient sample about 28 days before transplant, after cytoreduction. The data originate from a study of T cell clonotyping in hematopoietic cell transplantation. Study summary: Pretransplant recipient samples were taken after cytoreduction. Study-level points and caveats: At the given depth, recipient repertoires were over 97% de novo clonotypes.

The CDR3 loop spans 15 amino acids. V was trimmed by 5 bases and J by 4 bases, leaving 17 bases between them. Looked up from germline, CDR1 is SEHNR and CDR2 is FQNEAQ (reference sequence). This chain connects TRBV7-9 to TRBJ1-1; D not resolved. The receptor's source is a woman aged 25-40 years with chronic myeloid leukemia. Some clones in this sample may be carry-over from other donors' samples. The source was peripheral blood mononuclear cells, collected before stem cell transplant. CDR3 DNA sequence: TGTGCCAGCAGCCCTGTGGTAGGAGGTTCCACTGAAGCTTTCTTT. Translation: CASSPVVGGSTEAFF.